This T cell receptor (beta chain) stems from a study of T cells in Graves' hyperthyroidism and ophthalmopathy. CDR1 and CDR2 from the germline V gene are ENHRY and SYGVKD. The CDR3 runs 13 residues. Concerning this clonotype itself: An end of the junction differs from the germline gene, which may be a read error.

The investigators amplified TCR beta CDR3 regions from RNA transcripts. The study used the HTBI primer set for a first-round RT-PCR of the TCR CDR3. TCRdb called the multiplex PCR reads again in MiXCR, with one record for every CDR3 protein. The table shows approximately 400,000 distinct CDR3 sequences, with 15% to 18% occurring only once. Sequenced input: blood. This receptor was obtained from a woman aged 18-29 years with Graves' hyperthyroidism. This chain links TRBV10-3 with TRBJ2-7; D tentatively reads TRBD1 or TRBD2 (5 bases each). CDR3 protein: CATSGGRAGDQYF. Written as DNA, the CDR3 is TGTGCCACCAGTGGAGGCAGGGCCGGCGATCAGTACTTC.